This is a list of T cell receptor beta chains from one sample in a study of radiotherapy plus CTLA-4 blockade in lung cancer. Using immunoSEQ multiplex PCR, the repertoire was profiled, and TCRdb retains in-frame clones only, with some absent. The table includes tens of thousands of clones, approximately 83% detected once. The sample here was peripheral blood, taken from a patient treated with radiotherapy plus ipilimumab. The receptor set was obtained from a human donor with non-small cell lung cancer who had a partial response to radiotherapy plus ipilimumab. CDR3s include the opening cysteine and the closing phenylalanine or tryptophan. D genes are given only for firm matches. Some rows have no size entry. The others give once, few or many, or a class for an expanded clone.

>TRBV7-2|NA|NA|TRBJ2-1
TGTGCCAGCAGCTTAGCAGGATGGGGGACATCCAATGAGCAGTTCTTC
CASSLAGWGTSNEQFF
>TRBV28|NA|NA|TRBJ2-1
TGTGCCAGCAGAACAGGGCAGGGATTAGGCGAGCAGTTCTTC
CASRTGQGLGEQFF
>TRBV2|TRBD1|NA|TRBJ2-3
TGTGCCAGCAGAACTACAGGGGTTGTAGGGGATACGCAGTATTTT
CASRTTGVVGDTQYF
>TRBV6-1|NA|NA|TRBJ2-2
TGTGCCAGCATGGAGGGGGCGGCCGGGGAGCTGTTTTTT
CASMEGAAGELFF
>TRBV18|NA|NA|TRBJ2-5
TGTGCCAGCTCACCTATGGACAGCCAAGAGACCCAGTACTTC
CASSPMDSQETQYF
>TRBV25-1|TRBD1|NA|TRBJ1-2
TGTGCCAGCAGTGAATGGGAGGACAGGGGGCGCGGTGGCTACACCTTC
CASSEWEDRGRGGYTF
>TRBV19|TRBD1|few|TRBJ1-4
TGTGCCAGTAGTTTGGGACCCGGGACAGGGTATGAAAAACTGTTTTTT
CASSLGPGTGYEKLFF
>TRBV20-1|TRBD2|NA|TRBJ2-5
TGCAGTGCTAGAGATGGGACTAGGGCTGACTTC
CSARDGTRADF
>TRBV7-3|NA|few|TRBJ1-3
TGTGCCAGCAGCCCCGTTAGGACTTCTGGAAACACCATATATTTT
CASSPVRTSGNTIYF
>TRBV6-9|NA|once|TRBJ1-2
TGTGCCAGCGCAAGGGGGTACTTAAGCTATGGCTACACCTTC
CASARGYLSYGYTF
>TRBV6-5|NA|NA|TRBJ1-4
TGTGCCAGCAGTTCCCCAGGGGCCAGGGAAAAACTGTTTTTT
CASSSPGAREKLFF
>TRBV7-2|TRBD2|once|TRBJ2-3
TGTGCCAGCAGCGGTAGCGGGAGGCACGATAGCACAGATACGCAGTATTTT
CASSGSGRHDSTDTQYF
>TRBV21-1|NA|NA|TRBJ1-1
TGTGCCAGCAGCAGCATGCAGGGAGGGAACACTGAAGCTTTCTTT
CASSSMQGGNTEAFF
>TRBV4-2|NA|NA|TRBJ2-1
TGTGCCAGCACCTGGGAGCTTAGCTCCTACAATGAGCAGTTCTTC
CASTWELSSYNEQFF
>TRBV15|NA|NA|TRBJ2-7
TGTGCCACCAGCTCCCGTTTAGCGTTTTTCTACGAGCAGTACTTC
CATSSRLAFFYEQYF
>TRBV6-6|NA|NA|TRBJ2-2
TGTGCCAGCAGCCCCGGGACTGCTAACACCGGGGAGCTGTTTTTT
CASSPGTANTGELFF
>TRBV5-6|NA|NA|TRBJ1-2
TGTGCCAGCAGCTTGGGTCCAGACTTCTATGGCTACACCTTC
CASSLGPDFYGYTF
>TRBV11-2|TRBD1|NA|TRBJ2-2
TGTGCCAGCAGCCCTCCGACAGGGGCGTTAACCGGGGAGCTGTTTTTT
CASSPPTGALTGELFF
>TRBV29-1|TRBD2|NA|TRBJ2-1
TGCAGCGCCGTCCCTCTAGCGGGAGTTAGCAATGAGCAGTTCTTC
CSAVPLAGVSNEQFF
>TRBV10-3|NA|NA|TRBJ2-3
TGTGCCATCGGGGGGGCAGGGGTCGCAGATACGCAGTATTTT
CAIGGAGVADTQYF
>TRBV5-5|NA|NA|TRBJ2-7
TGTGCCAGCAGCTTGTTAAACGAGCAGTACTTC
CASSLLNEQYF
>TRBV9|TRBD2|NA|TRBJ2-3
TGTGCCAGCACGAGCGGGAGTATTCGAGATACGCAGTATTTT
CASTSGSIRDTQYF
>TRBV5-1|TRBD2|NA|TRBJ2-3
TGCGCCAGCAGCCAAGCGGGAGGGGCAGATACGCAGTATTTT
CASSQAGGADTQYF
>TRBV12-5|NA|NA|TRBJ2-2
TGTGCTAGTGGTTTAGAGGCGGGGAGGACCGGGGAGCTGTTTTTT
CASGLEAGRTGELFF
>TRBV19|TRBD2|NA|TRBJ2-2
TGTGCCAGTAACATCGGGGGGTTGGACACCGGGGAGCTGTTTTTT
CASNIGGLDTGELFF
>TRBV5-1|TRBD1|NA|TRBJ2-5
TGCGCCAGCAGCCGGGACAGGGGGATCCAAGAGACCCAGTACTTC
CASSRDRGIQETQYF
>TRBV15|NA|NA|TRBJ2-5
TGTGCCACCAGCAGACTAGAGGAGACCCAGTACTTC
CATSRLEETQYF